A selection of T cell receptor beta chains follows, all from one sample in a study of blood T cell repertoires in COVID-19. Clones were read by immunoSEQ multiplex PCR, and TCRdb kept only the in-frame ones, dropping some. The table includes approximately 52,000 clones, around 84% detected once. The sequencing sample was made of peripheral blood. Receptor source: a man between 65 and 85 years old with acute or convalescent COVID-19. Each CDR3 is given with its conserved first and last residue. Fields, in order: CDR3 DNA, CDR3 protein, V gene, clone size, J gene, D gene. D genes are given only for firm matches. A clone size is listed for some rows: how often the clone was seen (once, few, many), or a class if it is expanded.

cdr3_nt: TGTGCCAGCAGCAAAGGAGGGCCGACATCGTACGAGCAGTACTTC
cdr3_aa: CASSKGGPTSYEQYF
v_call: TRBV7-2
clone_size: NA
j_call: TRBJ2-7
d_call: NA

cdr3_nt: TGCGCCAGCAGCCCACAGGTGAACACTGAAGCTTTCTTT
cdr3_aa: CASSPQVNTEAFF
v_call: TRBV5-1
clone_size: NA
j_call: TRBJ1-1
d_call: NA

cdr3_nt: TGCAGCGTTGAACGCCCACAGGATGAAAAACTGTTTTTT
cdr3_aa: CSVERPQDEKLFF
v_call: TRBV29-1
clone_size: NA
j_call: TRBJ1-4
d_call: NA

cdr3_nt: TGTGCCAGCAGTCGGATCGTTCAGGTTCTCTCTGGAAACACCATATATTTT
cdr3_aa: CASSRIVQVLSGNTIYF
v_call: TRBV6-6
clone_size: NA
j_call: TRBJ1-3
d_call: NA

cdr3_nt: TGTGCCACCAGTGATCCAATCCCGGGACTAGCGAACAATGAGCAGTTCTTC
cdr3_aa: CATSDPIPGLANNEQFF
v_call: TRBV24-1
clone_size: NA
j_call: TRBJ2-1
d_call: TRBD2

cdr3_nt: TGTGCCAGCAGTTACCGGGGGGGGAGCTCCTACAATGAGCAGTTCTTC
cdr3_aa: CASSYRGGSSYNEQFF
v_call: TRBV6-2/TRBV6-3
clone_size: NA
j_call: TRBJ2-1
d_call: TRBD2

cdr3_nt: TGTGCCACCAGCTACCGCCTCGGGACAGCGCCCAATCAGCCCCAGCATTTT
cdr3_aa: CATSYRLGTAPNQPQHF
v_call: TRBV15
clone_size: NA
j_call: TRBJ1-5
d_call: TRBD1

cdr3_nt: TGCGCCAGCAGCAAAACTTCTTCGGAGGCAGGCTACACCTTC
cdr3_aa: CASSKTSSEAGYTF
v_call: TRBV4-3
clone_size: NA
j_call: TRBJ1-2
d_call: NA

cdr3_nt: TGTGCTAGTGGGCGCTGTGTCGGGGGGACAGGCGGCTTTAGCAATCAGCCCCAGCATTTT
cdr3_aa: CASGRCVGGTGGFSNQPQHF
v_call: TRBV12-5
clone_size: NA
j_call: TRBJ1-5
d_call: TRBD1

cdr3_nt: TGCGCCAGCAGCCCGAGGTACGGGACAGGGGGAATTAACACTGAAGCTTTCTTT
cdr3_aa: CASSPRYGTGGINTEAFF
v_call: TRBV5-1
clone_size: NA
j_call: TRBJ1-1
d_call: TRBD1

cdr3_nt: NA
cdr3_aa: CASKKIGTGVMKNCFF
v_call: TRBV6-4
clone_size: NA
j_call: TRBJ1-4
d_call: NA

cdr3_nt: TGTGCCAGCAGCGTAGTAGATAACCGTGAGCAGTTCTTC
cdr3_aa: CASSVVDNREQFF
v_call: TRBV9
clone_size: NA
j_call: TRBJ2-1
d_call: NA

cdr3_nt: TGTGCCAGCAGTTACAGACAGGGGAGGATGAACACTGAAGCTTTCTTT
cdr3_aa: CASSYRQGRMNTEAFF
v_call: TRBV6-2/TRBV6-3
clone_size: once
j_call: TRBJ1-1
d_call: TRBD1

cdr3_nt: TGTGCCAGCAGACCAGCGGGGACGGATAATTCACCCCTCCACTTT
cdr3_aa: CASRPAGTDNSPLHF
v_call: TRBV5-4
clone_size: once
j_call: TRBJ1-6
d_call: NA

cdr3_nt: TGTGCCAGCAGTGGGGCGGCAGGGGGACCTGGAAACACCATATATTTT
cdr3_aa: CASSGAAGGPGNTIYF
v_call: TRBV6-1
clone_size: NA
j_call: TRBJ1-3
d_call: TRBD1

cdr3_nt: TGTGCCAGCAGCCAAGATGGGACAGAGAATGAAAAACTGTTTTTT
cdr3_aa: CASSQDGTENEKLFF
v_call: TRBV3-1/TRBV3-2
clone_size: NA
j_call: TRBJ1-4
d_call: TRBD1